These T cell receptor beta chains were read from a single sample in a study of blood T cell repertoires in COVID-19. Clones were read by immunoSEQ multiplex PCR, and TCRdb kept only the in-frame ones, dropping some. The repertoire holds 200,000 to 250,000 clones, about 90% seen once, with approximately 1.5% in the top ten. Sequencing used peripheral blood. These receptors were obtained from a man aged 18 to 29 with active or convalescent COVID-19. Both conserved end residues are part of each CDR3. D genes are given only for firm matches. Clone size, where shown, is once, few, many, or a class for clones that have expanded.

j_call d_call v_call clone_size cdr3_aa cdr3_nt
TRBJ1-1 . TRBV6-6 once CASSYMSGKTTEAFF TGTGCCAGCAGTTATATGTCAGGGAAGACCACTGAAGCTTTCTTT
TRBJ2-5 . TRBV5-6 . CASGPGGVRETQYF TGTGCCAGCGGGCCCGGGGGAGTTAGGGAGACCCAGTACTTC
TRBJ2-1 TRBD1 TRBV5-1 . CASRDGTGFVNEQFF TGCGCCAGCAGAGACGGGACAGGGTTTGTCAATGAGCAGTTCTTC
TRBJ2-1 . TRBV28 . CASSSSREQFF TGTGCCAGCAGTTCCTCCAGAGAGCAGTTCTTC
TRBJ2-7 . TRBV6-2/TRBV6-3 . CASSYSGVKLTGRNYEQYF TGTGCCAGCAGTTACTCGGGTGTAAAGTTGACAGGGAGGAACTACGAGCAGTACTTC
TRBJ2-2 . TRBV19 . CASSMRVINTGELFF TGTGCCAGTAGTATGCGGGTGATTAACACCGGGGAGCTGTTTTTT
TRBJ1-5 . TRBV28 . CASSADRADQPQHF TGTGCCAGCAGTGCGGACAGAGCCGATCAGCCCCAGCATTTT
TRBJ2-1 TRBD1 TRBV18 . CASSPLGTGDWNEQFF TGTGCCAGCTCACCACTCGGGACAGGGGATTGGAATGAGCAGTTCTTC
TRBJ2-1 TRBD2 TRBV6-2/TRBV6-3 . CASSYSPSGSYNEQFF TGTGCCAGCAGTTACAGTCCTAGCGGCTCCTACAATGAGCAGTTCTTC
TRBJ1-2 TRBD1 TRBV10-3 . CAISGDREGYTF TGTGCCATCAGTGGTGACAGGGAAGGCTACACCTTC
TRBJ1-2 TRBD1 TRBV5-4 . CASSSKLLGTGANYGYTF TGTGCCAGCAGCTCGAAGCTGCTGGGGACAGGCGCCAACTATGGCTACACCTTC
TRBJ1-1 . TRBV6-1 . CASSEVWQPEAFF TGTGCCAGCAGTGAGGTATGGCAACCTGAAGCTTTCTTT
TRBJ2-1 . TRBV6-4 . CASSDSAGAPGNEQFF TGTGCCAGCAGTGACTCCGCGGGCGCCCCGGGCAATGAGCAGTTCTTC
TRBJ1-6 . TRBV6-5 . CASSYGGLQGGSPLHF TGTGCCAGCAGTTACGGGGGGTTGCAGGGCGGATCACCCCTCCACTTT
TRBJ2-6 TRBD1 TRBV19 . CASSTGGADSGANVLTF TGTGCCAGTAGTACAGGGGGCGCGGATTCTGGGGCCAACGTCCTGACTTTC
TRBJ1-2 TRBD1 TRBV6-5 . CASIRGSGQGDGYTF TGTGCCAGCATTCGTGGTTCGGGACAGGGTGACGGCTACACCTTC
TRBJ2-5 . TRBV4-1 . CASRPKPHLEPYETQYF TGCGCCAGCAGACCGAAACCCCACCTAGAGCCTTACGAGACCCAGTACTTC
TRBJ2-1 . TRBV29-1 . CSAGEAMGNEQFF TGCAGCGCCGGTGAGGCGATGGGTAATGAGCAGTTCTTC
TRBJ1-5 . TRBV18 . CASSPSVPGSNQPQHF TGTGCCAGCTCACCATCTGTCCCAGGGTCCAATCAGCCCCAGCATTTT
TRBJ2-6 TRBD2 TRBV4-2 few CASSQEAGVGANVLTF TGTGCCAGCAGCCAAGAAGCGGGAGTTGGGGCCAACGTCCTGACTTTC
TRBJ1-2 . TRBV7-9 . CASSLNTGTSYGYTF TGTGCCAGCAGCTTAAATACAGGGACCTCCTATGGCTACACCTTC
TRBJ2-5 TRBD2 TRBV10-3 . CAISEGLAGKETQYF TGTGCCATCAGTGAGGGACTAGCGGGTAAAGAGACCCAGTACTTC
TRBJ1-2 TRBD1 TRBV11-1 . CASSPSGTGNYGYTF TGTGCCAGCAGCCCATCCGGGACAGGGAACTATGGCTACACCTTC
TRBJ1-4 . TRBV5-1 . CASSATSRANEKLFF TGCGCCAGCAGCGCAACCTCCAGGGCTAATGAAAAACTGTTTTTT
TRBJ1-2 . TRBV20-1 . CSATGTAGGAF TGCAGTGCTACGGGTACCGCCGGCGGTGCCTTC
TRBJ2-1 TRBD2 TRBV2 . CASSHKTSGRVDEQFF TGTGCCAGCAGTCATAAGACTAGCGGGAGGGTGGATGAGCAGTTCTTC
TRBJ1-6 . TRBV9 . CASSVVGGDSPLHF TGTGCCAGCAGCGTAGTTGGAGGGGACTCACCCCTCCACTTT
TRBJ1-2 TRBD1 TRBV4-1 . CASRTPGQGSGRGYTF TGCGCCAGCAGAACACCGGGACAGGGAAGTGGTAGGGGCTACACCTTC
TRBJ1-2 TRBD1 TRBV7-9 . CASSLETGEGYTF TGTGCCAGCAGCTTAGAAACAGGGGAGGGCTACACCTTC
TRBJ1-5 . TRBV20-1 . CSAPLPQHF TGCAGTGCCCCCTTGCCCCAGCATTTT
TRBJ2-1 . TRBV9 . CASSRGLAFAEQFF TGTGCCAGCAGCCGAGGGCTAGCTTTCGCTGAGCAGTTCTTC
TRBJ2-1 . TRBV5-1 once CASSLVGLEQFF TGCGCCAGCAGCTTGGTTGGCCTGGAGCAGTTCTTC
TRBJ1-3 . TRBV9 . CASSGGRGHNSGNTIYF TGTGCCAGCTCCGGGGGGAGGGGCCACAACTCTGGAAACACCATATATTTT
TRBJ1-5 TRBD1 TRBV3-1/TRBV3-2 . CASSQGQGALPNNQPQHF TGTGCCAGCAGCCAAGGTCAGGGGGCTTTGCCGAACAATCAGCCCCAGCATTTT
TRBJ1-1 . TRBV21-1 . CASSKVASKMNTEAFF TGTGCCAGCAGCAAAGTGGCATCCAAAATGAACACTGAAGCTTTCTTT
TRBJ1-4 TRBD1 TRBV7-2 . CASSLTGTEGEKLFF TGTGCCAGCAGCCTGACCGGGACAGAGGGTGAAAAACTGTTTTTT
TRBJ2-1 . TRBV19 . CASMGSSSSSYNEQFF TGTGCCAGTATGGGTTCCTCGTCTAGCTCCTACAATGAGCAGTTCTTC
TRBJ2-4 TRBD1 TRBV19 . CASSIEIRGFNIQYF TGTGCCAGTAGTATAGAGATCAGGGGGTTTAACATTCAGTACTTC